This T cell receptor beta chain was recovered during a study of radiotherapy plus CTLA-4 blockade in lung cancer. Profiled with immunoSEQ multiplex PCR; TCRdb holds only in-frame clones, not every one. Of 50,000 to 65,000 clones detected, roughly 80% appear once; the ten largest clones hold roughly 15%. The CDR3 length is 16 residues. From germline, CDR1 is SGHNT and CDR2 YYREEE (reference sequence). Between the trimmed V and J ends, which lost 3 bases and 5 bases, there was a span of 20 bases. This receptor was taken from a human donor with non-small cell lung cancer who had a complete response to radiotherapy plus ipilimumab. The sample here was peripheral blood, taken from a patient treated with radiotherapy plus ipilimumab. This chain links TRBV5-4 with TRBJ2-5; a possible D gene is TRBD1 (7 bases). The CDR3 is CASSSGGGVNTETQYF. CDR3 nucleotide sequence: TGTGCCAGCAGCTCAGGAGGGGGCGTTAATACGGAGACCCAGTACTTC.